The rows below give T cell receptor beta chains drawn from one sample of a study of shared clonotypes between healthy human individuals. Here immunoSEQ multiplex PCR was the method, and the copy in TCRdb shows in-frame clones only, minus some. The table includes fewer than 400,000 clones, under 80% detected once. The specimen sequenced was memory CD4+ T cells sorted from blood. The receptors stem from a man aged 25-45 years in good health. The CDR3 runs from the conserved cysteine through the conserved F or W. A D gene is named only where the DNA matches it firmly. Clone size is given for some rows only: seen once, a few or many times, or a class if the clone is expanded.

v_call	d_call	j_call	cdr3_length	clone_size	cdr3_nt	cdr3_aa
TRBV30	.	TRBJ1-1	16	.	TGTGCCTGGGGAAACCGGCGGACCAAACGGGGTACTGAAGCTTTCTTT	CAWGNRRTKRGTEAFF
TRBV9	.	TRBJ2-5	15	.	TGTGCCAGCAGCGTAGATAGTACACGGCAAGAGACCCAGTACTTC	CASSVDSTRQETQYF
TRBV11-2	.	TRBJ2-2	18	.	TGTGCCAGCAGCTTAGATAGGGTCGGGGGCGAATCGGCCGGGGAGCTGTTTTTT	CASSLDRVGGESAGELFF
TRBV7-9	.	TRBJ2-7	13	.	TGTGCCAGCAGCTTACTGACAGAACACGAGCAGTACTTC	CASSLLTEHEQYF
TRBV11-2	.	TRBJ2-4	14	.	TGTGCCAGCAGCTTAGCAGGGGCCAAAAACATTCAGTACTTC	CASSLAGAKNIQYF
TRBV11-1	TRBD2	TRBJ2-3	16	once	TGTGCCAGCAGCACGCACGGGACTAGCGGGAGAGATACGCAGTATTTT	CASSTHGTSGRDTQYF
TRBV7-9	.	TRBJ2-1	15	.	TGTGCCAGCAGTCCTGAAACAGGGGAGGGGATTTCTCAAGTCTTC	CASSPETGEGISQVF
TRBV28	.	TRBJ1-5	17	.	TGTGCCAGCAGTTTGGTTAGCAGGTGGCAGGGGCACCAGCCCCAGCATTTT	CASSLVSRWQGHQPQHF
TRBV20-1	.	TRBJ2-3	11	few	TGCAGTGCTAGATTTCCAGATACGCAGTATTTT	CSARFPDTQYF
TRBV27	TRBD2	TRBJ2-1	12	.	TGTGCCAGCAGTTTCGCCAGCGGGAGAGTGTTCTTC	CASSFASGRVFF
TRBV4-3	.	TRBJ1-4	17	.	TGCGCCAGCAGCCAAGAGACCCCAGGCGGGACCACTGAAAAACTGTTTTTT	CASSQETPGGTTEKLFF
TRBV6-1	.	TRBJ2-1	14	many	TGTGCCAGCAGTGTAGGGGCCCTCTACAATGAGCAGTTCTTC	CASSVGALYNEQFF
TRBV5-1	.	TRBJ2-1	13	.	TGCGCCAGCAGCTTGGGACAGCAAAATGAGCAGTTCTTC	CASSLGQQNEQFF
TRBV29-1	.	TRBJ2-2	11	.	TGCAGCGTGGGGGACACCGGGGAGCTGTTTTTT	CSVGDTGELFF
TRBV7-9	.	TRBJ2-6	15	.	TGTGCCAGCAGATCGGCTGGCTCTGGGGCCAACGTCCTGACTTTC	CASRSAGSGANVLTF
TRBV28	TRBD1	TRBJ1-5	15	.	TGTGCCAGCAGACGCGGACAGGGTCAGAATCAGCCCCAGCATTTT	CASRRGQGQNQPQHF
TRBV13	TRBD1	TRBJ1-1	15	once	TGTGCCAGCAGCTTCTCCGCCGAGGGGGCGAGGGGAGCTTTCTTT	CASSFSAEGARGAFF
TRBV28	.	TRBJ1-1	15	.	TGTGCCAGCAGTACGCCACAGGGCCCTGGCACTGAAGCTTTCTTT	CASSTPQGPGTEAFF
TRBV6-1	TRBD2	TRBJ2-1	14	.	TGTGCCAGCATTCCCCTAGCGGGAGGAGGTGAGCAGTTCTTC	CASIPLAGGGEQFF
TRBV14	TRBD1	TRBJ1-1	16	.	TGTGCCAGCAGCCCACACCCGGGACAGGGGGACACTGAAGCTTTCTTT	CASSPHPGQGDTEAFF
TRBV7-3	.	TRBJ1-5	15	.	TGTGCCAGCAGCTCTATCCGGGACGGACATCAGCCCCAGCATTTT	CASSSIRDGHQPQHF
TRBV2	.	TRBJ1-4	18	.	TGTGCCAGCAGTGGGGGGAGGTTGGCCCCGACAACTAATGAAAAACTGTTTTTT	CASSGGRLAPTTNEKLFF
TRBV6-1	.	TRBJ2-7	15	.	TGTGCCAGCAGTGAATTTGGGCGGTCCGGCTACGAGCAGTACTTC	CASSEFGRSGYEQYF
TRBV18	.	TRBJ1-1	13	.	TGTGCCAGCTCACCTAACCAGAACACTGAAGCTTTCTTT	CASSPNQNTEAFF
TRBV7-9	.	TRBJ1-1	11	.	TGTGCCAGCAGCTTAGTTTTTGAAGCTTTCTTT	CASSLVFEAFF
TRBV2	.	TRBJ2-5	13	once	TGTGCCAGCAGTGGACCCTTCCAAGAGACCCAGTACTTC	CASSGPFQETQYF
TRBV5-1	.	TRBJ1-2	16	.	TGCGCCAGCAGCCCCTCTGTGGGAGGGGAGATTTATGGCTACACCTTC	CASSPSVGGEIYGYTF
TRBV6-1	.	TRBJ1-2	11	.	TGTGCCAGCAGGGTTGGAGATGGCTACACCTTC	CASRVGDGYTF
TRBV11-2	.	TRBJ2-5	15	.	TGTGCCAGCAGTTGGGTCAGGGGCCGTCAAGAGACCCAGTACTTC	CASSWVRGRQETQYF
TRBV30	.	TRBJ1-5	14	few	TGTGCCTGGAACGTGAAGGGAAACAATCAGCCCCAGCATTTT	CAWNVKGNNQPQHF
TRBV28	.	TRBJ2-7	13	once	TGTGCCAGCAGTTTGAGTAGTATATGGGGGCAGTACTTC	CASSLSSIWGQYF
TRBV6-6	.	TRBJ2-5	14	.	TGTGCCAGCAGTTACACTTGGGAGAGGGAGACCCAGTACTTC	CASSYTWERETQYF
TRBV4-3	.	TRBJ1-2	15	.	TGCGCCAGCAGCCAAGATCCCCAGACATCTCATGGCTACACCTTC	CASSQDPQTSHGYTF
TRBV13	TRBD2	TRBJ2-7	15	.	TGTGCCAGCAGCTTAGCGTTAGCGGGTCCCTACGAGCAGTACTTC	CASSLALAGPYEQYF
TRBV5-1	TRBD1	TRBJ1-1	15	many	TGCGCCAGCAGCTTCCCCCGACAGGGTGGCACTGAAGCTTTCTTT	CASSFPRQGGTEAFF
TRBV9	.	TRBJ1-1	13	.	TGTGCCAGCAGCTATGGAGGAAAGACTGAAGCTTTCTTT	CASSYGGKTEAFF
TRBV6-1	TRBD2	TRBJ2-1	20	.	TGTGCCAGCAGTGAAGTTCGAAGACTAGCGGGAGGGGGATTCTACAATGAGCAGTTCTTC	CASSEVRRLAGGGFYNEQFF
TRBV5-1	TRBD1	TRBJ2-7	15	.	TGCGCCAGCAGCCCTCAGGGGACAGGGGTTTACGAGCAGTACTTC	CASSPQGTGVYEQYF
TRBV5-1	.	TRBJ2-1	14	.	TGCGCCAGCAGCAGGCAGGACCGGGTCGATGAGCAGTTCTTC	CASSRQDRVDEQFF
TRBV11-2	.	TRBJ2-1	19	.	TGTGCCAGCAGCTTAGATTTGCTTTCTTTGGGTGGGGAAGGGAATGAGCAGTTCTTC	CASSLDLLSLGGEGNEQFF
TRBV11-2	TRBD1	TRBJ2-3	15	few	TGTGCCAGCAGCTTACGGGGACAGAGCACAGATACGCAGTATTTT	CASSLRGQSTDTQYF
TRBV6-1	.	TRBJ1-2	13	.	TGTGCCAGCAGTATGGACACCAACTATGGCTACACCTTC	CASSMDTNYGYTF
TRBV5-4	.	TRBJ2-5	12	.	TGTGCCAGCAGCTTGCCTGCGGAGACCCAGTACTTC	CASSLPAETQYF
TRBV28	.	TRBJ2-7	14	.	TGTGCCAGCAGTTTAACAGGGTCGGACCACGAGCAGTACTTC	CASSLTGSDHEQYF
TRBV5-1	TRBD2	TRBJ2-5	17	.	TGCGCCAGCAGCTTGTTCCTAGCGGGAGGAGGTAGGGAGACCCAGTACTTC	CASSLFLAGGGRETQYF
TRBV5-1	.	TRBJ2-1	15	.	TGCGCCAGCAGCTTGCGGAGCGGAGGAGACAATGAGCAGTTCTTC	CASSLRSGGDNEQFF
TRBV4-2	TRBD2	TRBJ2-6	21	few	TGTGCCAGCAGCCCACCCGGGACTAGCGGGAATCCGAGCTCTGGGGCCAACGTCCTGACTTTC	CASSPPGTSGNPSSGANVLTF
TRBV4-1	TRBD1	TRBJ1-2	15	.	TGCGCCAGCAGCCAATTCAGACAGGGCATGGAGGGCTACACCTTC	CASSQFRQGMEGYTF
TRBV29-1	TRBD1	TRBJ2-2	16	.	TGCAGCGTTGCTCGACAGGGGACTGTTGGCACCGGGGAGCTGTTTTTT	CSVARQGTVGTGELFF
TRBV9	.	TRBJ2-5	16	.	TGTGCCAGCAGCGTAGCCTCGCAGGGGTCTACGGAGACCCAGTACTTC	CASSVASQGSTETQYF
TRBV30	.	TRBJ2-3	15	.	TGTGCCTGGAGTGTACCCCCGGGAAGCACAGATACGCAGTATTTT	CAWSVPPGSTDTQYF
TRBV15	.	TRBJ2-1	17	.	TGTGCCACCAGCAGGTCTCCCGGGCCGAACCTCCCACATGAGCAGTTCTTC	CATSRSPGPNLPHEQFF
TRBV2	.	TRBJ2-5	11	.	TGTGCCAGCACTGTTGAAGAGACCCAGTACTTC	CASTVEETQYF
TRBV6-1	.	TRBJ1-2	13	.	TGTGCCGGAAACAGGGCCCCCAACTATGGCTACACCTTC	CAGNRAPNYGYTF
TRBV6-1	.	TRBJ2-5	17	.	TGTGCCAGCAGTGAATTCCGGGACCGCACCCCCCAAGAGACCCAGTACTTC	CASSEFRDRTPQETQYF
TRBV9	.	TRBJ1-4	13	.	TGTGCCAGCAGCCCTGACGTGTCTGAAAAACTGTTTTTT	CASSPDVSEKLFF